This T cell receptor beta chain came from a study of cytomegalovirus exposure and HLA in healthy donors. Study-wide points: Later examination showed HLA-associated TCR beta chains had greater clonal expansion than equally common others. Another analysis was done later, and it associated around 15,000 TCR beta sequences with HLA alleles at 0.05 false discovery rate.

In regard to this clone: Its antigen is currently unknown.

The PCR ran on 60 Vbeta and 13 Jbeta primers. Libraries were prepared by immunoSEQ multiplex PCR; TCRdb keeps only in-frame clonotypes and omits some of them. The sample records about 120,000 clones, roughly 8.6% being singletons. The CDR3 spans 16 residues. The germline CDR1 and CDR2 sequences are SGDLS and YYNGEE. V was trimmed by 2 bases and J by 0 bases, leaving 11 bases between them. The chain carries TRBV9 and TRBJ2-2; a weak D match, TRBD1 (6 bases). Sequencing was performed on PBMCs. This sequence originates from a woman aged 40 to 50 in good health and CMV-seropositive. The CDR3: CASSVDSPPNTGELFF. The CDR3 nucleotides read TGTGCCAGCAGCGTGGACAGCCCCCCGAACACCGGGGAGCTGTTTTTT.